This section outlines one TCR beta chain sequence together with its context. Its antigen is not known. The sample originates from a study of CXCR3-negative and CXCR3-positive naive CD8 T cells. Whole-study results and caveats: In CXCR3-positive naive cells, the TRB CDR3s were more hydrophobic than in CXCR3-negative naive cells. Partly lower CXCR3 expression followed cryopreservation, and most assays relied on fresh PBMCs.

Phenotypically, naive CD8+ T cells corresponded to CD45RO-CCR7+CD27+CD95-. Researchers prepared the TRB cDNA libraries using 5' RACE with UMI labels. TCRdb reprocessed the 5' RACE reads and reports one entry per CDR3 protein, with no DNA. The record lists under 85,000 distinct CDR3 sequences, of which the ten most abundant hold about 1.5%. The receptor's source is a human donor in good health. Some clones in this sample may be carry-over from other donors' samples. The sequenced sample was naive CXCR3- CD8+ T cells from blood. Subset of the sample: CD45RO-CCR7+CD27+CD95- naive CD8+ T cells lacking CXCR3 (TNR3-).

CDR3 amino acids: CASLTPNRVAFF. The chain joins TRBV2 to TRBJ1-1; TCRdb outputs TRBD1, but without DNA this stays unchecked. Germline-derived CDR1 and CDR2 are SNHLY and FYNNEI. This CDR3 has 12 amino acids. The complete variable domain, with remaining parts taken from reference TRBV2 and TRBJ1-1, reads EPEVTQTPSHQVTQMGQEVILRCVPISNHLYFYWYRQILGQKVEFLVSFYNNEISEKSEIFDDQFSVERPDGSNFTLKIRSTKLEDSAMYFCASLTPNRVAFFGQGTRLTVV.